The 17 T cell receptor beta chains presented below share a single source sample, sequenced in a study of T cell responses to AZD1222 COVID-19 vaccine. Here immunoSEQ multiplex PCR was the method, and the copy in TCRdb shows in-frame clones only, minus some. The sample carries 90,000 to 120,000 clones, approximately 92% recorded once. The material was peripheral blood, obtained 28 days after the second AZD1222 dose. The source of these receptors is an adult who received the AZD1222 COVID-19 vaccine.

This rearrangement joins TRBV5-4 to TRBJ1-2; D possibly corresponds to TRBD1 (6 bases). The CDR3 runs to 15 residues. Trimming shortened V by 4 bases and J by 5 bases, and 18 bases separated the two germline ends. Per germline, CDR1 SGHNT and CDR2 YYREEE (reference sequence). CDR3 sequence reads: CASSLTGADLYGYTF. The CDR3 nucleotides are TGTGCCAGCAGCCTGACGGGGGCCGACCTTTATGGCTACACCTTC.

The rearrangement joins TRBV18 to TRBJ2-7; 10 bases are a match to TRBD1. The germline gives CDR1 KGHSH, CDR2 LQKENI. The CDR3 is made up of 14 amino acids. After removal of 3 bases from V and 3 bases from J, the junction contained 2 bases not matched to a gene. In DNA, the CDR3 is TGTGCCAGCTCACCCCGGGACAGGGGCTACGAGCAGTACTTC. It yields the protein CASSPRDRGYEQYF. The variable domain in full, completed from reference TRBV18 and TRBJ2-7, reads NAGVMQNPRHLVRRRGQEARLRCSPMKGHSHVYWYRQLPEEGLKFMVYLQKENIIDESGMPKERFSAEFPKEGPSILRIQQVVRGDSAAYFCASSPRDRGYEQYFGPGTRLTVT.

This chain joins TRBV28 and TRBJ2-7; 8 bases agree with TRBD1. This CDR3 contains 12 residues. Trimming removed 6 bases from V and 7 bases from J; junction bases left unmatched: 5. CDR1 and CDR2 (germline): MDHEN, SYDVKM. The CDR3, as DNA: TGTGCCAGCAGCAGGGGGCAGCGGGAGCAGTACTTC. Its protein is CASSRGQREQYF.

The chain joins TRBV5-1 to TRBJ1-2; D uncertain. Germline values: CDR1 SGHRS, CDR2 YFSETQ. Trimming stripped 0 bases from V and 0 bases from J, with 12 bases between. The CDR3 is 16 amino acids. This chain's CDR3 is CASSLAPDQANYGYTF. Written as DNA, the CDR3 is TGCGCCAGCAGCTTGGCCCCTGACCAAGCTAACTATGGCTACACCTTC.

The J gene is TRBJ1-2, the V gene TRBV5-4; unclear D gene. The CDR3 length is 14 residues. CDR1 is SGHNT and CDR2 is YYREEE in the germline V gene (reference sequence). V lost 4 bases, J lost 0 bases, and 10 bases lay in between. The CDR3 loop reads CASSPPRSNYGYTF. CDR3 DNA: TGTGCCAGCAGCCCCCCTCGGTCTAACTATGGCTACACCTTC.

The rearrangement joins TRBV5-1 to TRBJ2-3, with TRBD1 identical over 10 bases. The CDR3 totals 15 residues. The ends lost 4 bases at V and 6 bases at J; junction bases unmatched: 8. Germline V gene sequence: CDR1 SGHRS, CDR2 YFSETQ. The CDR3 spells CASSPGTGEGDTQYF. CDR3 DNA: TGCGCCAGCAGCCCCGGGACAGGGGAGGGGGATACGCAGTATTTT.

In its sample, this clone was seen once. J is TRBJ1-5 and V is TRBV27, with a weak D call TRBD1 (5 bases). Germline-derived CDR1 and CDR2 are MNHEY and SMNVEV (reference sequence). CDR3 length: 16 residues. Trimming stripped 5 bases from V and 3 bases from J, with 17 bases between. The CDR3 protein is CASSPRRGGFNQPQHF. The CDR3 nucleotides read TGTGCCAGCAGTCCCCGGCGGGGGGGTTTCAATCAGCCCCAGCATTTT.

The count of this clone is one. The CDR3 nucleotides are TGCGCCAGCAGTGAGAGGGGCGGGATCGGCGGTGAGCAGTTCTTC. As protein: CASSERGGIGGEQFF. The chain employs TRBV10-2 and TRBJ2-1; TRBD2 is a possible D gene (6 bases). V lost 2 bases and J 9 bases, leaving 17 bases between the germline ends. The germline V gene encodes CDR1 WSHSY and CDR2 SAAADI. CDR3 length: 15 amino acids.

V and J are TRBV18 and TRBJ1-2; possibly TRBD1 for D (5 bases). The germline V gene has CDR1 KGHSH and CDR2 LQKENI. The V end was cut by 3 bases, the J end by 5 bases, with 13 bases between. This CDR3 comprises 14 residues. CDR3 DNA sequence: TGTGCCAGCTCACCTCCGGGACTCCGGTATGGCTACACCTTC. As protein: CASSPPGLRYGYTF.

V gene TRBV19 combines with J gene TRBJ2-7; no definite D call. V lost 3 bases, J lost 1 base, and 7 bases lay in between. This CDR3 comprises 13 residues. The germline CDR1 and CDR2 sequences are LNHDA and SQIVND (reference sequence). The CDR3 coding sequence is TGTGCCAGTAGTATCTCCAGATCCTACGAGCAGTACTTC. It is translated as CASSISRSYEQYF.

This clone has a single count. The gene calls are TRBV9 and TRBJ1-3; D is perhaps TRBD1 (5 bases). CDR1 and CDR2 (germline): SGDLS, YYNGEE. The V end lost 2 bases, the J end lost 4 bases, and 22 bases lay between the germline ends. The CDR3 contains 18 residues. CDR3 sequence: CASSVSWGPSGRGNTIYF. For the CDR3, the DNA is TGTGCCAGCAGCGTGTCGTGGGGCCCTTCCGGGAGAGGAAACACCATATATTTT.

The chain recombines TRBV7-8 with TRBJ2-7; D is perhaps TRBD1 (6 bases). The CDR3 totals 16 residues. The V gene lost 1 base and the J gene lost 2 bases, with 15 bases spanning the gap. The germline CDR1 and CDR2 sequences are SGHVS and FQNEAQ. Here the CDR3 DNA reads TGTGCCAGCAGCTTAGTCGCTGGGGGCAGGGCCTACGAGCAGTACTTC. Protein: CASSLVAGGRAYEQYF.

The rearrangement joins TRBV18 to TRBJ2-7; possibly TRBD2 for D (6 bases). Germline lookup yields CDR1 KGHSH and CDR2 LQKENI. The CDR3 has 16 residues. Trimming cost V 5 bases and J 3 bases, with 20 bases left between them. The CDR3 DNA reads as TGTGCCAGCTCAGTTATAGTAGAGAATAGCGGCTACGAGCAGTACTTC. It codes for CASSVIVENSGYEQYF.

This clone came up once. The CDR3 nucleotides are TGCGCCAGCAGTGAGTCTAGCGGGATGACCTACGAGCAGTACTTC. The encoded protein is CASSESSGMTYEQYF. V usage is TRBV10-2 and J usage is TRBJ2-7; 8 bases are shared with TRBD2. Per germline, CDR1 WSHSY and CDR2 SAAADI. V dropped 0 bases and J dropped 2; count of bases not matched to a gene: 3. The CDR3 contains 15 residues.

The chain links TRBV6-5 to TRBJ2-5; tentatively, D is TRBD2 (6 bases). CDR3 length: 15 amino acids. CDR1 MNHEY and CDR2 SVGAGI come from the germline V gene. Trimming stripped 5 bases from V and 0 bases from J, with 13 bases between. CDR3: CASSPGGGNQETQYF. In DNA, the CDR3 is TGTGCCAGCAGTCCGGGCGGCGGGAACCAAGAGACCCAGTACTTC.

CDR3: CASSQEWAGEAKTQYF. The DNA of the CDR3 is TGTGCCAGCAGCCAAGAATGGGCGGGAGAGGCAAAGACCCAGTACTTC. The chain uses TRBV14 and TRBJ2-5; 7 bases fit TRBD2. Germline lookup yields CDR1 SGHDN and CDR2 FVKESK. The CDR3 covers 16 residues. Trimming cost V 0 bases and J 6 bases; bases outside gene matches: 10.

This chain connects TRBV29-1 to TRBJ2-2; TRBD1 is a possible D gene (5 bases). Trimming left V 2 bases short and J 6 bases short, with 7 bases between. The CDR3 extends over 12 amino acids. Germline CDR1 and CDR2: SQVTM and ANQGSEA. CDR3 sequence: CSVEKGSGELFF. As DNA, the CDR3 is TGCAGCGTTGAAAAGGGGTCCGGGGAGCTGTTTTTT.